This TCR beta chain was observed in a study of vaccination and CD4 T cells after COVID-19. Study as a whole: Six male and four female convalescents took part, two of them Hispanic. Post-COVID samples had a sampling time that fell a median around 100 days after diagnosis (range 35 to 161).

In its sample, this clonotype was seen once. Antigen unknown. The sample's time point: late sampling 161 to 241 days after vaccination in three convalescent patients. Treatment indicated: approximately nine-day PBMC culture with coronavirus spike peptide pools or control peptides (ViraFEST assay). The CDR3 extends over 15 amino acids. Trimming at V came to 6 bases and at J to 0 bases, leaving 6 bases not matched to a gene. Germline CDR1 reads MNHEY; CDR2 reads SVGEGT. The study sequenced cultured CD4+ T cell DNA using the Oncomine TCR Beta short-read assay. Genomic DNA extraction was carried out from cultured CD4+ T cells. TCRdb reprocessed the PCR reads via MiXCR and lists one record per CDR3 protein. This table holds tens of thousands of distinct CDR3 sequences, 32% found once.

This chain uses TRBV6-2 or TRBV6-3 with TRBJ2-3; 7 positions match TRBD2. This receptor was obtained from a human donor who had recovered from COVID-19. Material: CD4+ T cells from blood, cultured in vitro, obtained about 7 months after SARS-CoV-2 vaccination. CDR3 amino acids: CASRRFSGSTDTQYF. In nucleotides, the CDR3 is TGTGCCAGCAGACGTTTTAGCGGGAGCACAGATACGCAGTATTTT.